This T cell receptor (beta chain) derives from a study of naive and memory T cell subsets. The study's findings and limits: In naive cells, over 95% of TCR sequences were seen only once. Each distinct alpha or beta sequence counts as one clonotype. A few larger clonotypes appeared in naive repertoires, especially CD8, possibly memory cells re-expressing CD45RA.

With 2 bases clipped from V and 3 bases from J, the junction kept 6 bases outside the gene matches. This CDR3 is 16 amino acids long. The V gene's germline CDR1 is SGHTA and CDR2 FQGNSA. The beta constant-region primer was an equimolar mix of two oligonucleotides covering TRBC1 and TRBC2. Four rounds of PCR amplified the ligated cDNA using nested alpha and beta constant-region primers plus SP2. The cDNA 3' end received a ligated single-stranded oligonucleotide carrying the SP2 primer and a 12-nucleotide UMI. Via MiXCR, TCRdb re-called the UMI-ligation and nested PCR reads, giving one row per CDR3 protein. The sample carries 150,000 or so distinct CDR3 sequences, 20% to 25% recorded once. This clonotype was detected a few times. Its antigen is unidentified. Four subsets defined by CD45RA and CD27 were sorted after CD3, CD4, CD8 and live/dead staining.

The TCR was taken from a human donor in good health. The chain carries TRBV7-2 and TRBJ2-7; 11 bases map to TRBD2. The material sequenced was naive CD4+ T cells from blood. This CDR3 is CASSLSLTSGIYEQYF. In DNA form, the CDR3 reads TGTGCCAGCAGCTTATCCCTGACTAGCGGGATCTACGAGCAGTACTTC.